This TCR beta chain was recovered during a study of T cell responses to AZD1222 COVID-19 vaccine. Assay: immunoSEQ multiplex PCR; the TCRdb copy retains only in-frame clones and omits some. The sample consists of 130,000 or so clones, about 85% of them appearing once. The study pooled second doses at about 4 or about 12 weeks. The germline V gene encodes CDR1 DFQATT and CDR2 SNEGSKA (reference sequence). V was clipped by 0 bases and J by 7 bases, with 4 bases between them. The CDR3 covers 11 residues. The genes are TRBV20-1 and TRBJ1-3; D call uncertain. This sequence was found in an adult who received the AZD1222 COVID-19 vaccine. Sequences were derived from peripheral blood, sampled 28 days after the second AZD1222 dose. Written as DNA, the CDR3 is TGCAGTGCTAGAGATTCGAACACCATATATTTT. Translated, it gives CSARDSNTIYF.